These T cell receptor beta chains were read from a single sample in a study of blood T cell repertoires in COVID-19. TCRdb keeps only in-frame clones here, not all; method: immunoSEQ multiplex PCR. The sample holds 30,000 to 40,000 clones, approximately 80% seen once. Sequencing was done on a sample of peripheral blood. All receptors derive from an elderly man with acute or convalescent COVID-19. CDR3s leave out the opening cysteine and the closing phenylalanine or tryptophan. Each record gives: J gene, V gene, CDR3 protein.

TRBJ2-3 TRBV5-1 ASSLAYSGTTDTQY
TRBJ2-1 TRBV3-1/TRBV3-2 ASSRGASGSNIPSSSYNEQF
TRBJ1-2 TRBV2 ASRSGTGYGYT
TRBJ2-1 TRBV11-2 ASSLDGLAAHNEQF
TRBJ2-5 TRBV19 ASSMGDRRQETQY
TRBJ2-1 TRBV11-2 ASSEGGAYNEQF
TRBJ2-3 TRBV11-2 ASSLGGGRGKDTQY
TRBJ2-2 TRBV9 ASSRRGTSGNGELF
TRBJ2-1 TRBV11-1 ASSFMRVNEQF
TRBJ1-1 TRBV30 AETLNTEAF
TRBJ2-7 TRBV4-3 ASSQSGRVGGRYEQY
TRBJ2-7 TRBV14 ASSQGQGAYEQY
TRBJ2-3 TRBV7-2 ASSPEKSLGTQY
TRBJ1-6 TRBV27 ASSYGMQGAAPLH
TRBJ1-2 TRBV2 ASRGGGYGYT
TRBJ1-3 TRBV3-1/TRBV3-2 ASSPAGSRSGNTIY
TRBJ2-1 TRBV11-3 ASSSVQGVEQF
TRBJ1-3 TRBV30 AWRQGRGNTIY
TRBJ2-5 TRBV7-6 ASSPAILVSETQY
TRBJ2-1 TRBV2 ASREGTSGGKNEQF
TRBJ2-3 TRBV5-4 ASSLVGNTDTQY
TRBJ2-5 TRBV10-1 ASRGRKIEETQY
TRBJ1-5 TRBV30 AWSLGDNQPQH
TRBJ2-1 TRBV7-9 ASSPVLAGVREQF
TRBJ2-7 TRBV7-3 ASSPSSGYEQY
TRBJ2-5 TRBV6-6 ASSYGGGQETQY
TRBJ2-7 TRBV2 ASSDVSGGVREQY
TRBJ1-6 TRBV2 ASSKEGRSPLH
TRBJ2-7 TRBV6-6 ASSYLGQSYEQY
TRBJ1-5 TRBV12-2 ASRFSQLQGGNQPQH
TRBJ2-1 TRBV4-2 ASSQAGSGSFYNEQF
TRBJ1-5 TRBV19 ASSPDRVGNQPQH
TRBJ2-6 TRBV6-2/TRBV6-3 ASSYSFLRGSGANVLT
TRBJ1-3 TRBV4-2 ASSQERRSGNTIY
TRBJ1-1 TRBV13 ASSGPTENTEAF
TRBJ1-4 TRBV28 ASSPPGQGTTNEKLF
TRBJ1-6 TRBV7-2 ASSPLSSYNSPLH
TRBJ1-3 TRBV11-2 ASSTTGISGNTIY
TRBJ1-4 TRBV6-6 ASSSTATNEKLF
TRBJ2-7 TRBV6-5 ASTRDRGQYEQY
TRBJ1-5 TRBV27 ASSLRQNYSNQPQH
TRBJ1-3 TRBV7-8 ASSLLRVGNTIY
TRBJ2-2 TRBV7-9 ASSSPNLGELF
TRBJ1-2 TRBV5-1 ASSRGGAEDGYT
TRBJ2-1 TRBV3-1/TRBV3-2 ASSHPSGGRNEQF
TRBJ1-3 TRBV7-9 ASSLQRNTIY
TRBJ2-2 TRBV18 ASSPPGTAPINTGELF
TRBJ1-3 TRBV5-6 ASSLTWLRNSGNTIY
TRBJ2-7 TRBV27 ASSSMTGGREQY
TRBJ1-1 TRBV19 ASSTGPRGQLNTEAF
TRBJ2-1 TRBV7-9 ASQSGASNEQF
TRBJ2-5 TRBV5-4 ASSLGYLAGGETQY
TRBJ2-5 TRBV12-1 ASPRLADVRETQY
TRBJ2-1 TRBV6-2/TRBV6-3 ASSYELYNEQF
TRBJ1-3 TRBV30 AWSVDRNTIY